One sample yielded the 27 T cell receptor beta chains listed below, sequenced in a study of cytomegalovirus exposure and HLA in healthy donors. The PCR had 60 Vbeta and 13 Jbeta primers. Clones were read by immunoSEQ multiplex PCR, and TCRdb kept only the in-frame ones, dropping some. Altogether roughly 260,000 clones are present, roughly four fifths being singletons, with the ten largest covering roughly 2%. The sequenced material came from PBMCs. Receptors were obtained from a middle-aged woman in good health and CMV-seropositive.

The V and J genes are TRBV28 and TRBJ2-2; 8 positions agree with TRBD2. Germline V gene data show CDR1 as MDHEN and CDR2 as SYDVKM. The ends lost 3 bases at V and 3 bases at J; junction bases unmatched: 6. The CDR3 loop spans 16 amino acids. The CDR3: CASSFLGGADTGELFF. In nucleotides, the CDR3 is TGTGCCAGCAGTTTCCTCGGGGGGGCGGACACCGGGGAGCTGTTTTTT.

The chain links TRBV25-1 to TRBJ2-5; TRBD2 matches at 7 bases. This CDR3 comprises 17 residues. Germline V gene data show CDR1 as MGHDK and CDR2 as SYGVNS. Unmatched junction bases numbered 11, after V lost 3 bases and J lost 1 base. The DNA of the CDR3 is TGTGCCAGCAGTGAGACCCCTGGGGAGGGCCCCCAAGAGACCCAGTACTTC. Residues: CASSETPGEGPQETQYF.

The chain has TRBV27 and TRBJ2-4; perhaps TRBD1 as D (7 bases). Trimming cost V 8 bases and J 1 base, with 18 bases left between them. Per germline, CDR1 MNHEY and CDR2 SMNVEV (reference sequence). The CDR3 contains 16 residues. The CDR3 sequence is CASGPRGEVAKNIQYF. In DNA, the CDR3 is TGTGCCAGCGGCCCCAGGGGGGAAGTGGCCAAAAACATTCAGTACTTC.

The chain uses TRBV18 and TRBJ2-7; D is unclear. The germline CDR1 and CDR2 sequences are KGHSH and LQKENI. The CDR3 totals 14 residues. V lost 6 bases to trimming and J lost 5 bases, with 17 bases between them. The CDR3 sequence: CASSRPPGANEQYF. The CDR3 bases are TGTGCCAGCTCTCGCCCCCCGGGTGCCAACGAGCAGTACTTC. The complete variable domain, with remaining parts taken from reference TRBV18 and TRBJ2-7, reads NAGVMQNPRHLVRRRGQEARLRCSPMKGHSHVYWYRQLPEEGLKFMVYLQKENIIDESGMPKERFSAEFPKEGPSILRIQQVVRGDSAAYFCASSRPPGANEQYFGPGTRLTVT.

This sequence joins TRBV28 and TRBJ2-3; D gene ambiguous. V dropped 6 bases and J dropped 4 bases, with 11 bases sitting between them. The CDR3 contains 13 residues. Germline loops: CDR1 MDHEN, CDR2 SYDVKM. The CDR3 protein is CASSALVADTQYF. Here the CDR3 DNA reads TGTGCCAGCAGCGCGCTAGTCGCAGATACGCAGTATTTT.

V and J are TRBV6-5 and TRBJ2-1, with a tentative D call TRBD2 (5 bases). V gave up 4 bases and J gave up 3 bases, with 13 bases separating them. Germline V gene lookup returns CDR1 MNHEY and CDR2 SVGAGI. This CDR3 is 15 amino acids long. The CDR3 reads CASSSHSDFYNEQFF. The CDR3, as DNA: TGTGCCAGCAGTTCACATTCGGACTTCTACAATGAGCAGTTCTTC.

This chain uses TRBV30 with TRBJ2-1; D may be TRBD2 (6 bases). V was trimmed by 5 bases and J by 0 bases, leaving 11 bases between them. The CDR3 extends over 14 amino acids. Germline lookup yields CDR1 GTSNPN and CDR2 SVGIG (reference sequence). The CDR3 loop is CAWGGARSYNEQFF. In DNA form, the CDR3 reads TGTGCCTGGGGCGGGGCCCGCTCCTACAATGAGCAGTTCTTC.

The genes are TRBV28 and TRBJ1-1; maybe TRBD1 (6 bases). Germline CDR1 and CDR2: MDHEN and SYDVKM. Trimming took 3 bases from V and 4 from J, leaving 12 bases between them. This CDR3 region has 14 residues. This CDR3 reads CASSFILQGTEAFF. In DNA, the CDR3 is TGTGCCAGCAGTTTTATACTACAGGGCACTGAAGCTTTCTTT.

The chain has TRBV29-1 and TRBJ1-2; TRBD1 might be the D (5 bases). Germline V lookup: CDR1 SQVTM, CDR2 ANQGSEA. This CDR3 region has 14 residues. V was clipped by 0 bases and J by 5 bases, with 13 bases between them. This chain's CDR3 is CSVEEGGGVYGYTF. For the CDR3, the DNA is TGCAGCGTTGAAGAAGGCGGAGGGGTATATGGCTACACCTTC.

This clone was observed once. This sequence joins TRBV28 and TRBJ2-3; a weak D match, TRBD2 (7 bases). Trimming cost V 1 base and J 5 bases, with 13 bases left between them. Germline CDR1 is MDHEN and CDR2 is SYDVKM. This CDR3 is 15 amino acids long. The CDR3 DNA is TGTGCCAGCAGTTTATTGCGGGGGCTGAGAGATACGCAGTATTTT. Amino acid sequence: CASSLLRGLRDTQYF.

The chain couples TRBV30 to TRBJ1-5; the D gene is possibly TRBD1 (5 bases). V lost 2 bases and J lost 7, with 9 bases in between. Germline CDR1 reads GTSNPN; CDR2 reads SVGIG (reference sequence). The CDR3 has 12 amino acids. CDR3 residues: CAWSQRGQPQHF. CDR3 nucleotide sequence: TGTGCCTGGAGTCAGCGGGGGCAGCCCCAGCATTTT.

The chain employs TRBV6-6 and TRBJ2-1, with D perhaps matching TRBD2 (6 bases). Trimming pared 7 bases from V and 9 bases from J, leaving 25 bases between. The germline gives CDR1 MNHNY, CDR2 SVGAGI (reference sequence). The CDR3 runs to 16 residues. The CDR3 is CASIGRLGRGGTEQFF. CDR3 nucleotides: TGTGCCAGCATTGGCCGTCTGGGGAGAGGAGGGACTGAGCAGTTCTTC.

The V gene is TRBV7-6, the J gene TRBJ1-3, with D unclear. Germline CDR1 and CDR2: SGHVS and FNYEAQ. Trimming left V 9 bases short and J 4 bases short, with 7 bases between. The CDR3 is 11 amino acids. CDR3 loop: CASSSGNTIYF. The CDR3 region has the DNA TGTGCCAGTTCGAGCGGAAACACCATATATTTT.

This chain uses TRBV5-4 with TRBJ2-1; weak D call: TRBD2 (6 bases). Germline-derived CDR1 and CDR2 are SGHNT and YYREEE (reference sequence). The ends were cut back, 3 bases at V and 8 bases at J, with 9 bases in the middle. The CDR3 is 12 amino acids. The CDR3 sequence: CASSSEGYEQFF. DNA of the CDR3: TGTGCCAGCAGCTCGGAGGGGTATGAGCAGTTCTTC.

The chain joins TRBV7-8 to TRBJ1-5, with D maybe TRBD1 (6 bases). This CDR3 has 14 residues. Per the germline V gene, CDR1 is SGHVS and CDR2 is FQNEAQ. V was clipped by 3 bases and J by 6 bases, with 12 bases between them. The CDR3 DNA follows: TGTGCCAGCAGCTTCCAGGGGCGAGGTCAGCCCCAGCATTTT. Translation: CASSFQGRGQPQHF.

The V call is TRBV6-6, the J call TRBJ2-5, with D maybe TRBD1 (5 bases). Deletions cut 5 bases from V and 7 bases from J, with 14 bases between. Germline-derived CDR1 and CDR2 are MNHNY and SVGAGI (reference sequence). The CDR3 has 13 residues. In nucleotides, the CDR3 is TGTGCCAGCAGTACCGACAGTGTTAGGACCCAGTACTTC. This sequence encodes CASSTDSVRTQYF.

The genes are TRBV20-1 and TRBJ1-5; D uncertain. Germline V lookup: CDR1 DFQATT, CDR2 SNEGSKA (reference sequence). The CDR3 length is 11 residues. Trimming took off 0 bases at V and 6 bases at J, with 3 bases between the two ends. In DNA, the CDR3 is TGCAGTGCTAGAGATAGTCAGCCCCAGCATTTT. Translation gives CSARDSQPQHF.

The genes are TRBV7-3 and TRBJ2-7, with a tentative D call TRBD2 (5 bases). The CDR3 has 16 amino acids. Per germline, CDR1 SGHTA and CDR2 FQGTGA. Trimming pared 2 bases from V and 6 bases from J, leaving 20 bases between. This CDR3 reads CASSLGQLLRGSEQYF. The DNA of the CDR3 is TGTGCCAGCAGCTTAGGGCAATTGCTCCGGGGTAGCGAGCAGTACTTC.

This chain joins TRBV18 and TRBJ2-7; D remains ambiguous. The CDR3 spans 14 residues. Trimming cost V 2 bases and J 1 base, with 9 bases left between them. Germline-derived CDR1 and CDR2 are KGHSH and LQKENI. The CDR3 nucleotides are TGTGCCAGCTCACCATCCAGTACATCCTACGAGCAGTACTTC. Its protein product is CASSPSSTSYEQYF. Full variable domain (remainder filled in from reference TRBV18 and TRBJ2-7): NAGVMQNPRHLVRRRGQEARLRCSPMKGHSHVYWYRQLPEEGLKFMVYLQKENIIDESGMPKERFSAEFPKEGPSILRIQQVVRGDSAAYFCASSPSSTSYEQYFGPGTRLTVT.

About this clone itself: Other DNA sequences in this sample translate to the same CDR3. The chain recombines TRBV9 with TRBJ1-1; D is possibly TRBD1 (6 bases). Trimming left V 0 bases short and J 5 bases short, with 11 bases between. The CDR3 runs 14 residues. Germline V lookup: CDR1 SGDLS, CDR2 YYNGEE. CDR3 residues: CASSVEGGGTEAFF. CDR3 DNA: TGTGCCAGCAGCGTAGAAGGGGGGGGGACTGAAGCTTTCTTT.

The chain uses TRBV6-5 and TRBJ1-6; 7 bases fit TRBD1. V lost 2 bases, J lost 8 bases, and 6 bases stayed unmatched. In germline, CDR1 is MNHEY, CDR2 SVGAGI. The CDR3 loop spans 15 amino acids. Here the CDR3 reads CASSYGDSGHSPLHF. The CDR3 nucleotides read TGTGCCAGCAGTTACGGGGACAGCGGACATTCACCCCTCCACTTT.

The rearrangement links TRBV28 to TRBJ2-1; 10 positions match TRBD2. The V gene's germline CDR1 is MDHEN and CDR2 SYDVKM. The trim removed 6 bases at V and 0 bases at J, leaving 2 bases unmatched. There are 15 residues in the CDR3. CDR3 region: CASRASGSSYNEQFF. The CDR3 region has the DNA TGTGCCAGCAGAGCTAGCGGGAGCTCCTACAATGAGCAGTTCTTC.

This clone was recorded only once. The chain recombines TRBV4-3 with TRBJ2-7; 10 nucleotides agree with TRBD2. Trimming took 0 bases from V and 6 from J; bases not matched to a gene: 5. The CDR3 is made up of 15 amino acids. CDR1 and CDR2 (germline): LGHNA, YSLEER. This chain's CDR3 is CASSQESGRAAEQYF. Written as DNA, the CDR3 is TGCGCCAGCAGCCAAGAAAGCGGGAGGGCCGCCGAGCAGTACTTC.

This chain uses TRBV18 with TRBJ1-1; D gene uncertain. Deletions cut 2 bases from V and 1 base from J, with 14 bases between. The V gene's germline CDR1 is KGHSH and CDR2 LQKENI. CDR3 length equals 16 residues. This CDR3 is CASSPVRAGGNTEAFF. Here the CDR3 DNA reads TGTGCCAGCTCACCAGTGAGGGCAGGTGGGAACACTGAAGCTTTCTTT.

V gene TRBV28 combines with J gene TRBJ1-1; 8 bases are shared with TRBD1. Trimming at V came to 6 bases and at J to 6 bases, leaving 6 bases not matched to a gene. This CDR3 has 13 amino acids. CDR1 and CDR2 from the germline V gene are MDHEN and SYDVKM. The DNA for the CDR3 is TGTGCCAGCAGACGAACAGGGGGGTCTGAAGCTTTCTTT. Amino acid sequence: CASRRTGGSEAFF. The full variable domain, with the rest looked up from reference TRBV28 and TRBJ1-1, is DVKVTQSSRYLVKRTGEKVFLECVQDMDHENMFWYRQDPGLGLRLIYFSYDVKMKEKGDIPEGYSVSREKKERFSLILESASTNQTSMYLCASRRTGGSEAFFGQGTRLTVV.

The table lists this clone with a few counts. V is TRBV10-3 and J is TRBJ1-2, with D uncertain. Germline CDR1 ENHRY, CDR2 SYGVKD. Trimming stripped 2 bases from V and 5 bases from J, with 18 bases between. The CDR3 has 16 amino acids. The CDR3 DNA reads TGTGCCATCAGTGAGCTCACGGACGGGGTTAGTTATGGCTACACCTTC. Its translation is CAISELTDGVSYGYTF.

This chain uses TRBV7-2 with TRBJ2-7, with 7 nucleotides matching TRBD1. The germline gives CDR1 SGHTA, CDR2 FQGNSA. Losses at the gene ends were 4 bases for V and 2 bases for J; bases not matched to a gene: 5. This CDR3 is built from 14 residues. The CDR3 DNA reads TGTGCCAGCAGCTCTGCCGGGACAGCCTACGAGCAGTACTTC. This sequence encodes CASSSAGTAYEQYF.